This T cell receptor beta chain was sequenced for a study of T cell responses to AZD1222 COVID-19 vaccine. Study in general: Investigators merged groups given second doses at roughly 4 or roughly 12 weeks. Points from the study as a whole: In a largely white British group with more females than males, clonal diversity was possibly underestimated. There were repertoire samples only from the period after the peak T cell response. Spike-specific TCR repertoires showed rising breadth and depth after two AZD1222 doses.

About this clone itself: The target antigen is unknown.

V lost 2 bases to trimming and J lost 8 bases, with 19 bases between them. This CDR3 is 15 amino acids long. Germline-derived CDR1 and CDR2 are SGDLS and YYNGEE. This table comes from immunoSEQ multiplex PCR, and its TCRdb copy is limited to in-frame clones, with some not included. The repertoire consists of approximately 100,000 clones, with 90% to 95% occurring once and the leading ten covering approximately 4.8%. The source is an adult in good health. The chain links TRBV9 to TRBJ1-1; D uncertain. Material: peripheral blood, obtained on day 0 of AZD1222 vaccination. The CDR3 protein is CASSVTNGLQSEAFF. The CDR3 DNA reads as TGTGCCAGCAGCGTCACTAACGGGCTCCAGTCCGAAGCTTTCTTT.